This T cell receptor (beta chain) is from a study of blood T cell repertoires in COVID-19. Background on the study: Sites across the United States, Italy and Spain contributed samples from acute and convalescent COVID-19. The analysed material was cDNA or gDNA that came from T cells, B-cell-depleted T cells, or PBMCs.

The CDR3 loop spans 18 amino acids. Germline V gene lookup returns CDR1 MNHEY and CDR2 SMNVEV (reference sequence). The ends lost 8 bases at V and 2 bases at J; junction bases unmatched: 20. Per the original methods: Reference gene primer amplification gave nucleated cell count estimates. Method: immunoSEQ multiplex PCR; TCRdb's copy keeps in-frame clones and lacks some. Clonal size and the V and J genes are those of that table, whereas D and trimming came from the DNA. The data contain 75,000 to 95,000 clones, approximately 88% of them singletons. The J gene is TRBJ2-7, the V gene TRBV27; 8 bases fit TRBD2. The sequence was obtained from a man aged 50-60 years with active COVID-19. Sequencing was done on a sample of peripheral blood. The CDR3 nucleotides are TGTGCCAGCTCCACTACGAGCGGGAGCCCCACGTCTACCTACGAGCAGTACTTC. Translation: CASSTTSGSPTSTYEQYF.